This TCR beta chain was sequenced during a study of cytomegalovirus exposure and HLA in healthy donors. Study as a whole: Early release data held 75 million to 100 million unique TCRs from HLA-typed donors.

The PCR used 60 Vbeta and 13 Jbeta primers. Here immunoSEQ multiplex PCR was the method, and the copy in TCRdb shows in-frame clones only, minus some. The table lists 150,000 to 250,000 clones. Each donor's status was that of a healthy bone marrow donor. After removal of 1 base from V and 6 bases from J, the junction contained 19 bases not matched to a gene. This CDR3 region has 22 residues. Per germline, CDR1 MGHRA and CDR2 YSYEKL. Note on this clone: As yet, its antigen is unknown.

Study findings and constraints: Most subjects had HLA-A and HLA-B alleles reportedly predicted accurately by TCR beta sequences. The study listed around 150 cytomegalovirus-associated TCR beta chains.

The sample comprised PBMCs. This sequence joins TRBV4-1 and TRBJ1-6; 12 positions match TRBD1. The source of this sequence is a boy aged 5 to 17 in good health and CMV-seronegative. CDR3 bases: TGCGCCAGCAGCCAAGGGGGGCGGGACAGGGGGCCGGAAGACCCCTTTAATTCACCCCTCCACTTT. This codes for CASSQGGRDRGPEDPFNSPLHF.